This is a list of T cell receptor beta chains from one sample in a study of shared clonotypes between healthy human individuals. Profiled with immunoSEQ multiplex PCR; TCRdb holds only in-frame clones, not every one. The profile covers around 1.9 million clones, with 85% to 95% appearing a single time and 1.5% to 2% taken by the ten largest. The specimen sequenced was naive CD8+ T cells from PBMCs. The receptors come from a man aged 18 to 30 in good health. Some clones in this sample may be carry-over from other donors' samples. Each CDR3 is given with its conserved first and last residue. Each record gives: D gene, J gene, V gene, clone size, CDR3 DNA, CDR3 protein. A D gene is named only where the DNA matches it firmly. Clone size appears in some rows only: once, few, many, or a class for an expanded clone.

d_gene: .; j_gene: TRBJ2-1; v_gene: TRBV19; abundance: .; CDR3nt: TGTGCCAGTAGTATAGTTCCGGGGCCCCCCTACAATGAGCAGTTCTTC; CDR3aa: CASSIVPGPPYNEQFF
d_gene: .; j_gene: TRBJ2-1; v_gene: TRBV27; abundance: .; CDR3nt: TGTGCCAGCAGTCCCCTGGGATGGGATGAGCAGTTCTTC; CDR3aa: CASSPLGWDEQFF
d_gene: TRBD2; j_gene: TRBJ2-1; v_gene: TRBV29-1; abundance: .; CDR3nt: TGCAGCGTGGCAGGCGGGAGGGGAAATGAGCAGTTCTTC; CDR3aa: CSVAGGRGNEQFF
d_gene: TRBD1; j_gene: TRBJ2-7; v_gene: TRBV30; abundance: .; CDR3nt: TGTGCCTGGAGAGTCGGACAGGGGGCGTACGAGCAGTACTTC; CDR3aa: CAWRVGQGAYEQYF
d_gene: .; j_gene: TRBJ2-3; v_gene: TRBV7-9; abundance: .; CDR3nt: TGTGCCAGCAGCCGACCTAGTACAGATACGCAGTATTTT; CDR3aa: CASSRPSTDTQYF
d_gene: .; j_gene: TRBJ2-7; v_gene: TRBV28; abundance: .; CDR3nt: TGTGCCAGCAGCCTCGCGAGACAGGCTAACTACGAGCAGTACTTC; CDR3aa: CASSLARQANYEQYF
d_gene: TRBD1; j_gene: TRBJ1-1; v_gene: TRBV7-6; abundance: .; CDR3nt: TGTGCCAGCAGCAGAGACAGGGGGGCTGAAGCTTTCTTT; CDR3aa: CASSRDRGAEAFF
d_gene: TRBD2; j_gene: TRBJ2-2; v_gene: TRBV12-5; abundance: .; CDR3nt: TGTGCTAGTGGTTTGACTAGCGGGGGTACCGGGGAGCTGTTTTTT; CDR3aa: CASGLTSGGTGELFF
d_gene: .; j_gene: TRBJ2-5; v_gene: TRBV2; abundance: .; CDR3nt: TGTGCCAGCAGTATTAGGACAGACCAAGAGACCCAGTACTTC; CDR3aa: CASSIRTDQETQYF
d_gene: .; j_gene: TRBJ2-1; v_gene: TRBV28; abundance: once; CDR3nt: TGTGCCAGCAGTTTTTCCCCCAGGCAGGGGAACCCCTACAATGAGCAGTTCTTC; CDR3aa: CASSFSPRQGNPYNEQFF
d_gene: TRBD2; j_gene: TRBJ2-2; v_gene: TRBV4-1; abundance: .; CDR3nt: TGCGCCAGCAGCCAAGTGAAGGGGACTAGCGGAAACACCGGGGAGCTGTTTTTT; CDR3aa: CASSQVKGTSGNTGELFF
d_gene: TRBD1; j_gene: TRBJ1-2; v_gene: TRBV7-9; abundance: .; CDR3nt: TGTGCCAGCAGCCCGGGACAGGGGGAAGGCTACACCTTC; CDR3aa: CASSPGQGEGYTF
d_gene: TRBD2; j_gene: TRBJ2-7; v_gene: TRBV5-4; abundance: .; CDR3nt: TGTGCCAGCAGCTGGAGGGCGGGAGAGGGCAATTACGAGCAGTACTTC; CDR3aa: CASSWRAGEGNYEQYF
d_gene: .; j_gene: TRBJ2-5; v_gene: TRBV7-2; abundance: few; CDR3nt: TGTGCCAGCAGCTTCGCGGGCAACAGGGCGTCCCAAGAGACCCAGTACTTC; CDR3aa: CASSFAGNRASQETQYF
d_gene: .; j_gene: TRBJ1-5; v_gene: TRBV19; abundance: .; CDR3nt: TGTGCCAGTAGTCCAAATCACAACCTGGGAGATCAGCCCCAGCATTTT; CDR3aa: CASSPNHNLGDQPQHF
d_gene: .; j_gene: TRBJ1-2; v_gene: TRBV27; abundance: .; CDR3nt: TGTGCCAGCAGCTTAGCCGGGGACCCTGCCTATGGCTACACCTTC; CDR3aa: CASSLAGDPAYGYTF
d_gene: .; j_gene: TRBJ2-7; v_gene: TRBV7-9; abundance: .; CDR3nt: TGTGCCAGCAGTCCGCAGGGGGGCCACCCCGGCGAGCAGTACTTC; CDR3aa: CASSPQGGHPGEQYF
d_gene: TRBD2; j_gene: TRBJ2-1; v_gene: TRBV6-6; abundance: .; CDR3nt: TGTGCCAGCAGTTACAGCGGGAAATTCGGTGGCAATGAGCAGTTCTTC; CDR3aa: CASSYSGKFGGNEQFF
d_gene: .; j_gene: TRBJ2-2; v_gene: TRBV7-6; abundance: .; CDR3nt: TGTGCCAGCAGCTCCCCGGAGCGACCGAACACCGGGGAGCTGTTTTTT; CDR3aa: CASSSPERPNTGELFF
d_gene: TRBD2; j_gene: TRBJ2-1; v_gene: TRBV30; abundance: .; CDR3nt: TGTGCCTGGAGCGCCCCCATCGGGGGGAGGCTGGACAATGAGCAGTTCTTC; CDR3aa: CAWSAPIGGRLDNEQFF
d_gene: TRBD1; j_gene: TRBJ1-5; v_gene: TRBV6-6; abundance: .; CDR3nt: TGTGCCAGCAGTACGAGACAGGGAGTGCAGCCCCAGCATTTT; CDR3aa: CASSTRQGVQPQHF
d_gene: TRBD1; j_gene: TRBJ2-7; v_gene: TRBV5-1; abundance: .; CDR3nt: TGCGCCAGCAGCAGTGGACAGGGCCCTTACGAGCAGTACTTC; CDR3aa: CASSSGQGPYEQYF
d_gene: TRBD2; j_gene: TRBJ2-7; v_gene: TRBV9; abundance: .; CDR3nt: TGTGCCAGCAGCGTAGAGCGGGAGGGCTACGAGCAGTACTTC; CDR3aa: CASSVEREGYEQYF
d_gene: .; j_gene: TRBJ2-2; v_gene: TRBV4-1; abundance: .; CDR3nt: TGCGCCAGCAGCCAAGTGGGGGCAGAGCTGTTTTTT; CDR3aa: CASSQVGAELFF
d_gene: .; j_gene: TRBJ1-1; v_gene: TRBV4-1; abundance: once; CDR3nt: TGCGCCAGCAGCCGGGCCTCGGGCGGGGCCTTGAACACTGAAGCTTTCTTT; CDR3aa: CASSRASGGALNTEAFF
d_gene: .; j_gene: TRBJ1-3; v_gene: TRBV9; abundance: .; CDR3nt: TGTGCCAGCAGCGGATTATCAGGACGCTCTGGAAACACCATATATTTT; CDR3aa: CASSGLSGRSGNTIYF
d_gene: .; j_gene: TRBJ1-2; v_gene: TRBV7-2; abundance: .; CDR3nt: TGTGCCAGCAGCCTCAGATGGACAGACTATGGCTACACCTTC; CDR3aa: CASSLRWTDYGYTF
d_gene: TRBD1; j_gene: TRBJ2-7; v_gene: TRBV15; abundance: .; CDR3nt: TGTGCCACCAGCGGGGGCCGACAGGGCACCTACGAGCAGTACTTC; CDR3aa: CATSGGRQGTYEQYF
d_gene: .; j_gene: TRBJ1-1; v_gene: TRBV10-3; abundance: .; CDR3nt: TGTGCCATCAGTGAGTTAGTTCTTCGGGGGGCCGACACTGAAGCTTTCTTT; CDR3aa: CAISELVLRGADTEAFF
d_gene: .; j_gene: TRBJ2-7; v_gene: TRBV2; abundance: .; CDR3nt: TGTGCCAGCAGTGATAAGTCCTCGCTAGCCTACTCCTACGAGCAGTACTTC; CDR3aa: CASSDKSSLAYSYEQYF
d_gene: TRBD1; j_gene: TRBJ1-1; v_gene: TRBV5-1; abundance: .; CDR3nt: TGCGCCAGCAGCTTGGGGCTGACAGGGGGTAACACTGAAGCTTTCTTT; CDR3aa: CASSLGLTGGNTEAFF
d_gene: TRBD2; j_gene: TRBJ2-1; v_gene: TRBV6-5; abundance: once; CDR3nt: TGTGCCAGCAGTCCTGGCGGGAGGCCCTACAATGAGCAGTTCTTC; CDR3aa: CASSPGGRPYNEQFF
d_gene: .; j_gene: TRBJ1-6; v_gene: TRBV5-6; abundance: .; CDR3nt: TGTGCCAGCAGCTCCGGATCGAACTTCTATAATTCACCCCTCCACTTT; CDR3aa: CASSSGSNFYNSPLHF
d_gene: TRBD1; j_gene: TRBJ2-7; v_gene: TRBV4-1; abundance: .; CDR3nt: TGCGCCAGCAGCCAAAGACAGGGAAACTACGAGCAGTACTTC; CDR3aa: CASSQRQGNYEQYF
d_gene: TRBD1; j_gene: TRBJ1-4; v_gene: TRBV2; abundance: .; CDR3nt: TGTGCCAGCAGTGAAGCGCTTCTGGGACAGGGGTTTCTCGAAAAACTGTTTTTT; CDR3aa: CASSEALLGQGFLEKLFF
d_gene: .; j_gene: TRBJ1-2; v_gene: TRBV29-1; abundance: once; CDR3nt: TGCAGCGTTGAGGACTATGGCTACACCTTC; CDR3aa: CSVEDYGYTF
d_gene: .; j_gene: TRBJ2-1; v_gene: TRBV6-6; abundance: once; CDR3nt: TGTGCCAGCAGCTCCGGGACTTTAAATGAGCAGTTCTTC; CDR3aa: CASSSGTLNEQFF
d_gene: TRBD2; j_gene: TRBJ2-3; v_gene: TRBV15; abundance: .; CDR3nt: TGTGCCACCAGCGAGCTAGCGGGGTGGAGTAGCACAGATACGCAGTATTTT; CDR3aa: CATSELAGWSSTDTQYF
d_gene: TRBD1; j_gene: TRBJ1-1; v_gene: TRBV11-1; abundance: .; CDR3nt: TGTGCCAGCAGCTCCCGGACAGGGAGCGTTTGGGGCACTGAAGCTTTCTTT; CDR3aa: CASSSRTGSVWGTEAFF
d_gene: .; j_gene: TRBJ1-1; v_gene: TRBV13; abundance: .; CDR3nt: TGTGCCAGCAGCTCTGGACACGAACGGGGCACTGAAGCTTTCTTT; CDR3aa: CASSSGHERGTEAFF
d_gene: .; j_gene: TRBJ1-5; v_gene: TRBV19; abundance: few; CDR3nt: TGTGCCAGTCAAATAGACACCTCGGGAGCGAATCAGCCCCAGCATTTT; CDR3aa: CASQIDTSGANQPQHF
d_gene: .; j_gene: TRBJ1-1; v_gene: TRBV21-1; abundance: .; CDR3nt: TGTGCCAGCAGCTCCCCCCCCCGGTTCGATCGGGGCAGAAACACTGAAGCTTTCTTT; CDR3aa: CASSSPPRFDRGRNTEAFF
d_gene: .; j_gene: TRBJ2-2; v_gene: TRBV27; abundance: .; CDR3nt: TGTGCCAGCAGTCGATACGGGGAGCTGTTTTTT; CDR3aa: CASSRYGELFF
d_gene: TRBD1; j_gene: TRBJ1-1; v_gene: TRBV7-8; abundance: .; CDR3nt: TGTGCCAGCAGCTTCTACAGGACAGGCCCGGGTACTGAAGCTTTCTTT; CDR3aa: CASSFYRTGPGTEAFF
d_gene: TRBD2; j_gene: TRBJ2-1; v_gene: TRBV7-9; abundance: .; CDR3nt: TGTGCCAGCAGCTCCGACCTTAGCGGGAGCTGGAACAATGAGCAGTTCTTC; CDR3aa: CASSSDLSGSWNNEQFF
d_gene: .; j_gene: TRBJ2-7; v_gene: TRBV7-8; abundance: .; CDR3nt: TGTGCCAGCAGCTGGGGGGACAGTGTTTTCGAGCAGTACTTC; CDR3aa: CASSWGDSVFEQYF
d_gene: TRBD2; j_gene: TRBJ2-1; v_gene: TRBV28; abundance: .; CDR3nt: TGTGCCAGCAGTTCACGGACTAGCGGGGTCTGGAATGAGCAGTTCTTC; CDR3aa: CASSSRTSGVWNEQFF
d_gene: TRBD2; j_gene: TRBJ2-2; v_gene: TRBV5-6; abundance: .; CDR3nt: TGTGCCAGCAGCTTGGGGACTAGCGGGAGGGCCTCCGGGGAGCTGTTTTTT; CDR3aa: CASSLGTSGRASGELFF
d_gene: TRBD1; j_gene: TRBJ2-7; v_gene: TRBV7-2; abundance: .; CDR3nt: TGTGCCAGCAGCTTGGGGACAGGGGCCTCCTACGAGCAGTACTTC; CDR3aa: CASSLGTGASYEQYF
d_gene: TRBD1; j_gene: TRBJ1-6; v_gene: TRBV11-2; abundance: .; CDR3nt: TGTGCCAGCAGACCCGGACAGGGGGTTGTTCGATCACCCCTCCACTTT; CDR3aa: CASRPGQGVVRSPLHF
d_gene: .; j_gene: TRBJ1-2; v_gene: TRBV7-9; abundance: .; CDR3nt: TGTGCCAGCAGCGCCTTCGAGGGGCAGGGTGGGTATGGCTACACCTTC; CDR3aa: CASSAFEGQGGYGYTF
d_gene: .; j_gene: TRBJ2-7; v_gene: TRBV11-2; abundance: .; CDR3nt: TGTGCCAGCAGACTGGACGGTTCCTACGAGCAGTACTTC; CDR3aa: CASRLDGSYEQYF
d_gene: .; j_gene: TRBJ2-1; v_gene: TRBV4-1; abundance: .; CDR3nt: TGCGCCAGCAGCCAAGTTCCTAGTAACAATGAGCAGTTCTTC; CDR3aa: CASSQVPSNNEQFF
d_gene: .; j_gene: TRBJ1-3; v_gene: TRBV6-6; abundance: once; CDR3nt: TGTGCCAGCAGTTACACCCAGGGCTCGGGAAACACCATATATTTT; CDR3aa: CASSYTQGSGNTIYF
d_gene: .; j_gene: TRBJ1-4; v_gene: TRBV18; abundance: .; CDR3nt: TGTGCCAGCTCACCACTCGGCCAGGGGTATGAAAAACTGTTTTTT; CDR3aa: CASSPLGQGYEKLFF
d_gene: TRBD2; j_gene: TRBJ2-7; v_gene: TRBV27; abundance: .; CDR3nt: TGTGCCAGCAGTACTAGACTAGCGGGGGGCTCCTACGAGCAGTACTTC; CDR3aa: CASSTRLAGGSYEQYF
d_gene: TRBD1; j_gene: TRBJ2-5; v_gene: TRBV6-5; abundance: .; CDR3nt: TGTGCCAGCAGTTACGGACAGGGGATGTCGGAGACCCAGTACTTC; CDR3aa: CASSYGQGMSETQYF
d_gene: TRBD2; j_gene: TRBJ2-3; v_gene: TRBV5-1; abundance: once; CDR3nt: TGCGCCAGCGGATTGGGACTAGCGGGGACCATTAGCACAGATACGCAGTATTTT; CDR3aa: CASGLGLAGTISTDTQYF
d_gene: .; j_gene: TRBJ2-7; v_gene: TRBV5-1; abundance: .; CDR3nt: TGCGCCAGCAGCTTTACAGCCTCCTACGAGCAGTACTTC; CDR3aa: CASSFTASYEQYF
d_gene: TRBD1; j_gene: TRBJ2-1; v_gene: TRBV9; abundance: .; CDR3nt: TGTGCCAGCAGCCCATTCCGGGACAGGGTCAAGGTTGGGAACAATGAGCAGTTCTTC; CDR3aa: CASSPFRDRVKVGNNEQFF